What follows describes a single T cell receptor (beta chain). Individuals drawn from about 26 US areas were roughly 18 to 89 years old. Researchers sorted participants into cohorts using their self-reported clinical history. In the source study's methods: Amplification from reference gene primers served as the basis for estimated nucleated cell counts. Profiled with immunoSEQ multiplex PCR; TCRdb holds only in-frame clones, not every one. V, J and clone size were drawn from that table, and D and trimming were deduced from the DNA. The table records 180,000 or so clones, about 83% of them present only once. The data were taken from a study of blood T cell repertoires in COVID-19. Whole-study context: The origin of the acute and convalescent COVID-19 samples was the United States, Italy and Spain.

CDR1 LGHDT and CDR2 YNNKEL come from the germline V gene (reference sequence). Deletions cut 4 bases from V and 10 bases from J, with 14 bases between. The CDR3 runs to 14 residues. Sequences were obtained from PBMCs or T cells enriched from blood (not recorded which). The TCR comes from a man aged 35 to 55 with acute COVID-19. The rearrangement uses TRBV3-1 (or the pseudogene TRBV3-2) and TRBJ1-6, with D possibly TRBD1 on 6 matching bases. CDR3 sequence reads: CASSLRGGPSPLHF. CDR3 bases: TGTGCCAGCAGCCTCCGAGGGGGACCCTCACCCCTCCACTTT.